This T cell receptor beta chain was documented in a study of T-cell memory formation after mild COVID-19 (dated by TCRdb to the early 2020s). Looking at the study overall: Most TCR sequence clusters were specific to one of the two donors. In a couple of donors, T-cell clones that expanded and contracted after mild COVID-19 were followed by sequencing TCRalpha and TCRbeta repertoires longitudinally. The cohort comprised two young, previously healthy adult volunteers, one female and one male. General conclusions and limits of the study: SARS-CoV-2 specificity of the second-wave clones peaking on day 37 was not confirmed. From day 15 to 85, contracting clones showed balanced CD4/CD8 phenotypes, whereas a second wave of clones that expanded from day 15 to 37 leaned towards CD4+. Only two mild cases were covered by the study, and larger cohorts that include severe cases with pre-infection samples were considered necessary. Some responding clones were found in pre-infection memory, which suggests that pre-existing cross-reactive memory T cells took part in the SARS-CoV-2 response. Contracting CD4+ clones appeared mostly in the CM and EM memory subsets, whereas CD8+ clones were enriched in EMRA.

Ficoll-Paque density gradient centrifugation was the method used to isolate PBMCs. Sequencing instrument: Illumina NovaSeq 6000. cDNA libraries for TCRalpha and TCRbeta were prepared by 5'RACE using constant-segment primers, with sample barcodes and unique molecular identifiers added. RNA was extracted from every sample with Trizol reagent. Amplification of the libraries took two PCR steps, and the second step added a second sample barcode plus Illumina TruSeq adapters. Sequencing of libraries was performed on an Illumina NovaSeq with 2 x 150 bp paired-end reads. Regarding the original processing steps: Demultiplexing of reads and collapsing into UMI-guided consensus sequences were performed with migec v1.2.7. With mixcr v2.1.11, UMI consensuses were aligned to TRA and TRB V and J templates and assembled into clonotypes. Clonotypes were classified as expanded or contracted when called significant by both edgeR and NoisET, with noise models trained on biological replicates. edgeR calls used a false discovery rate-adjusted p below 0.01 and a log2 fold-change threshold of 1. PCA with hierarchical clustering of max-normalized trajectories of the 1000 most abundant clonotypes was used as exploratory dynamics analysis. Separately sequenced CD4+ and CD8+ repertoires were used to assign a CD4 or CD8 phenotype to each responding clone. TCRdb took the public reads, trimmed them with fastp at Q25, ran MiXCR for clone calling and kept in-frame beta chains. Here each entry gathers all rows of one CDR3 protein and keeps the most common genes and DNA. TCRdb's processing, not the study's, gives the V and J calls here. This sample has roughly 260,000 distinct CDR3 sequences in its table, and 16% of those were observed once. Around 3.7% of the sample lies in the top ten.

The germline V gene (reference sequence) specifies DFQATT as CDR1 and SNEGSKA as CDR2. From the cysteine through the phenylalanine, the CDR3 covers 12 amino acids. Only the CDR3 portion is preserved as DNA: 36 bases, with reading frame beginning at the first base. The V and J ends are trimmed by 5 bases and 1 base, leaving 8 bases between them. As concerns this clonotype: Its antigen has not been determined. Base qualities are not at hand, and no much larger clone is one base apart.

Sequencing input: PBMCs or a T cell subset sorted from them (not recorded which). The V gene is TRBV20-1 and the J gene is TRBJ2-5; the D gene cannot be named for sure. The receptor's source is a man aged 18 to 30 who had mild COVID-19 (a few samples of this study predate the infection). The sample titles of this study are shuffled in the database, so cell type and time point are left out; the donor was told from shared clones. The CDR3 reads CSAFHSQETQYF. The nucleotides are TGCAGTGCTTTTCATAGCCAAGAGACCCAGTACTTC.